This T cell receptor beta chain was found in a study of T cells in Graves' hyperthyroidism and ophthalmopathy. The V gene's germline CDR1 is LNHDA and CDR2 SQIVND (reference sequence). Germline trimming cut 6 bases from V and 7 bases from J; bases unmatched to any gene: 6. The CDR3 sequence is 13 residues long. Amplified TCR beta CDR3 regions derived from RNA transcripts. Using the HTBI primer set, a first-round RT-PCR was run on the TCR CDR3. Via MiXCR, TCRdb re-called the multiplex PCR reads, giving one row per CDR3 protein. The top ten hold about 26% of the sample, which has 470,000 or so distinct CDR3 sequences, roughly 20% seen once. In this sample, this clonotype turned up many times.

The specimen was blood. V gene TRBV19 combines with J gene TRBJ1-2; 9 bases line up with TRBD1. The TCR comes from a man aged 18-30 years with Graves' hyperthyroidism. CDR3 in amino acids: CASSWTGAIGYTF. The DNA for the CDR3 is TGTGCCAGTAGCTGGACAGGGGCCATTGGCTACACCTTC. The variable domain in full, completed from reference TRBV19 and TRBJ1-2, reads DGGITQSPKYLFRKEGQNVTLSCEQNLNHDAMYWYRQDPGQGLRLIYYSQIVNDFQKGDIAEGYSVSREKKESFPLTVTSAQKNPTAFYLCASSWTGAIGYTFGSGTRLTVV.